This entry lists 20 T cell receptor beta chains sequenced from one sample in a study of shared clonotypes between healthy human individuals. The table came from immunoSEQ multiplex PCR; TCRdb's copy has only in-frame clones and leaves some out. Of about 1 million clones listed, about 80% are singletons. The sample taken for sequencing was memory CD4+ T cells sorted from blood. Documented subset: CD45RA-negative fraction. Source of these receptors: a man aged 18 to 29 in good health.

A few counts support this clone. V gene TRBV4-1 combines with J gene TRBJ2-1; 11 nucleotides align to TRBD2. V shed 4 bases and J 7 bases; nucleotides not matched to a gene: 12. The CDR3 runs 17 residues. CDR1 and CDR2 from the germline V gene are MGHRA and YSYEKL. CDR3 in amino acids: CASSPQGASGRRNEQFF. As DNA, the CDR3 is TGCGCCAGCAGCCCCCAGGGGGCTAGCGGGAGGAGGAATGAGCAGTTCTTC.

The chain has TRBV5-4 and TRBJ2-5; no firm D call. Germline lookup yields CDR1 SGHNT and CDR2 YYREEE (reference sequence). The CDR3 is made up of 13 amino acids. Trimming pared 4 bases from V and 2 bases from J, leaving 9 bases between. The CDR3, as DNA: TGTGCCAGCAGCAAGGAAAATCAAGAGACCCAGTACTTC. It specifies CASSKENQETQYF.

The chain joins TRBV12-5 to TRBJ1-1; D not resolved. Germline V gene sequence: CDR1 LGHNT, CDR2 FRNRAP. Between the trimmed V and J ends, which lost 2 bases and 1 base, there was a span of 5 bases. This CDR3 is built from 13 residues. CDR3 in DNA: TGTGCTAGTGGTTTGAAGCAGAACACTGAAGCTTTCTTT. It is translated as CASGLKQNTEAFF.

The V gene is TRBV29-1, the J gene TRBJ2-5; TRBD1 might be the D (6 bases). CDR1 and CDR2 from the germline V gene are SQVTM and ANQGSEA. The CDR3 is made up of 11 amino acids. The CDR3 DNA is TGCAGTACAGGGTCTTGGGAGACCCAGTACTTC. Amino acid sequence: CSTGSWETQYF.

This clone has only one observation. The chain carries TRBV5-1 and TRBJ2-7; TRBD1 agrees at 7 bases. The CDR3 covers 14 residues. The V and J ends lost 4 bases and 4 bases, in that order; junction bases with no gene match: 8. Germline assignment: CDR1 SGHRS and CDR2 YFSETQ. CDR3 loop: CASSIGTANYEQYF. The CDR3 bases are TGCGCCAGCAGCATCGGGACAGCCAATTACGAGCAGTACTTC.

The gene calls are TRBV6-1 and TRBJ2-5; 10 nucleotides match TRBD1. J gave up 6 bases and V 3 bases, and 7 bases lay outside the gene matches. The CDR3 is 15 residues long. Germline V CDR1 and CDR2: MNHNS, SASEGT. For the CDR3, the DNA is TGTGCCAGCAGTGATAGACAGGGGGCCACAAAGACCCAGTACTTC. Protein product: CASSDRQGATKTQYF.

The chain combines TRBV27 with TRBJ2-7, with D perhaps matching TRBD1 or TRBD2 (5 bases each). With 7 bases removed from V and 2 bases from J, the gap between germline ends came to 15 bases. This CDR3 is 14 amino acids long. Germline V CDR1 and CDR2: MNHEY, SMNVEV (reference sequence). The CDR3 protein is CASKRDPETYEQYF. CDR3 in DNA: TGTGCCAGCAAGAGGGACCCGGAAACCTACGAGCAGTACTTC.

A few counts support this clone. This sequence joins TRBV11-2 and TRBJ2-5, with D maybe TRBD2 (6 bases). This CDR3 spans 13 amino acids. The V gene's germline CDR1 is SGHAT and CDR2 FQNNGV. Trimming cost V 8 bases and J 0 bases, with 10 bases left between them. The CDR3 loop reads CASGRGYQETQYF. CDR3 DNA sequence: TGTGCCAGCGGCCGGGGGTACCAAGAGACCCAGTACTTC.

The CDR3 coding sequence is TGTGCCAGTAGCTCTCTAGGGGAATATTCACCCCTCCACTTT. Translation: CASSSLGEYSPLHF. V usage is TRBV19 and J usage is TRBJ1-6, with D maybe TRBD1 (5 bases). The length of the CDR3 is 14 residues. The V and J ends lost 6 bases and 8 bases respectively, with 14 bases between them. CDR1 and CDR2 from the germline V gene are LNHDA and SQIVND (reference sequence).

This chain joins TRBV2 and TRBJ1-2; D unresolved. The CDR3 loop spans 14 amino acids. In germline, CDR1 is SNHLY, CDR2 FYNNEI. V lost 4 bases to trimming and J lost 4 bases, with 13 bases between them. The DNA of the CDR3 is TGTGCCAGCAGTGTGGACTTCGAGAGCTATGGCTACACCTTC. It yields the protein CASSVDFESYGYTF.

The chain is built from TRBV30 and TRBJ2-1; TRBD2 aligns across 8 bases. The CDR3 runs 16 residues. The V gene's germline CDR1 is GTSNPN and CDR2 SVGIG (reference sequence). V was clipped by 0 bases and J by 2 bases; unmatched bases: 6. CDR3 sequence: CAWSVRGRGAYNEQFF. CDR3 nucleotides: TGTGCCTGGAGTGTACGAGGGCGGGGGGCCTACAATGAGCAGTTCTTC.

This clone has a handful of counts. CDR3 amino acids: CASSFLGGSPLHF. DNA of the CDR3: TGTGCCAGCAGCTTTCTAGGGGGGTCACCCCTCCACTTT. V usage is TRBV11-1 and J usage is TRBJ1-6; weak D call: TRBD1 (6 bases). Germline loops: CDR1 SGHAT, CDR2 FQDESV (reference sequence). The CDR3 runs to 13 residues. Trimming took 3 bases from V and 10 from J, leaving 10 bases between them.

This sequence joins TRBV14 and TRBJ1-3, with D tentatively TRBD1 (5 bases). The CDR3 extends over 16 amino acids. The germline V gene has CDR1 SGHDN and CDR2 FVKESK. The V end was cut by 5 bases, the J end by 2 bases, with 16 bases between. CDR3 loop: CASSGTGSEAGNTIYF. CDR3 DNA sequence: TGTGCCAGCAGCGGGACGGGGAGTGAAGCTGGAAACACCATATATTTT.

This clone was seen only once. The J gene is TRBJ1-6, the V gene TRBV7-9; D uncertain. The CDR3 covers 14 residues. Trimming pared 0 bases from V and 6 bases from J, leaving 6 bases between. Germline CDR1 is SEHNR and CDR2 is FQNEAQ (reference sequence). CDR3: CASSLAQPNSPLHF. The CDR3 nucleotides are TGTGCCAGCAGCTTAGCTCAGCCTAATTCACCCCTCCACTTT.

The chain recombines TRBV10-2 with TRBJ1-5; TRBD1 agrees at 10 bases. Losses at the gene ends were 6 bases for V and 6 bases for J; bases not matched to a gene: 2. CDR3 size: 13 residues. Germline V gene data show CDR1 as WSHSY and CDR2 as SAAADI. The CDR3 region has the DNA TGCGCCAGCAGAGACAGGGGGCCTCAGCCCCAGCATTTT. Translated: CASRDRGPQPQHF.

The V and J genes are TRBV5-1 and TRBJ2-1; the match to TRBD2 covers 14 bases. The CDR3 loop spans 18 amino acids. The trim removed 1 base at V and 8 bases at J, leaving 11 bases unmatched. Per the germline V gene, CDR1 is SGHRS and CDR2 is YFSETQ. CDR3 loop: CASSLWGVGTSGSDEQFF. As DNA, the CDR3 is TGCGCCAGCAGCTTGTGGGGTGTCGGGACTAGCGGGAGCGATGAGCAGTTCTTC.

The V call is TRBV30, the J call TRBJ1-1; D not certain. Per germline, CDR1 GTSNPN and CDR2 SVGIG (reference sequence). The CDR3 spans 14 residues. Between the trimmed V and J ends, which lost 4 bases and 0 bases, there was a span of 12 bases. In DNA, the CDR3 is TGTGCCTGGAATAGGGCGAACATGAACACTGAAGCTTTCTTT. Its translation is CAWNRANMNTEAFF.

This chain links TRBV7-2 with TRBJ1-4, with unresolved D. Germline values: CDR1 SGHTA, CDR2 FQGNSA. The CDR3 covers 15 residues. The V end lost 5 bases, the J end lost 3 bases, and 13 bases lay between the germline ends. CDR3 in amino acids: CASSQVKTANEKLFF. Here the CDR3 DNA reads TGTGCCAGCAGCCAAGTTAAGACGGCTAATGAAAAACTGTTTTTT.

The chain is built from TRBV7-9 and TRBJ2-1, with TRBD1 identical over 7 bases. The V gene's germline CDR1 is SEHNR and CDR2 FQNEAQ (reference sequence). Trimming at V came to 3 bases and at J to 6 bases, leaving 2 bases not matched to a gene. The CDR3 extends over 13 amino acids. CDR3 sequence: CASSLGQRNEQFF. DNA for the CDR3: TGTGCCAGCAGCTTGGGACAGCGCAATGAGCAGTTCTTC.

This clone was seen once. The CDR3 region has the DNA TGTGCCAGCAGCTCCCCGGACAGGGGAGTGACCGAGCAGTACTTC. Translated: CASSSPDRGVTEQYF. This chain links TRBV7-3 with TRBJ2-7, with TRBD1 matching over 9 bases. V lost 4 bases, J lost 6 bases, and 10 bases stayed unmatched. The V gene's germline CDR1 is SGHTA and CDR2 FQGTGA. The CDR3 sequence is 15 residues long. Full variable domain (missing parts from reference TRBV7-3 and TRBJ2-7): GAGVSQTPSNKVTEKGKYVELRCDPISGHTALYWYRQSLGQGPEFLIYFQGTGAADDSGLPNDRFFAVRPEGSVSTLKIQRTERGDSAVYLCASSSPDRGVTEQYFGPGTRLTVT.